This TCR beta chain was observed in a study of identical twins. This clonotype has more than one count but fewer than ten. Template switching, a step in the protocol, added a universal primer site, and cDNA carried unique molecular identifiers. One entry per CDR3 protein results from TCRdb running MiXCR on the 5' RACE reads. The table shows some 190,000 distinct CDR3 sequences, with around a sixth occurring only once. With 6 bases clipped from V and 7 bases from J, the junction kept 5 bases outside the gene matches. The CDR3 runs 14 residues. The sample was also linked to a second study, of T cells expressing NK-cell markers. From that report: Most of the eight sequenced donors were HCMV-seropositive; one was seronegative.

The sequencing sample was made of CD8+ T cells sorted from blood. This sequence originates from a woman between 18 and 30 years old in good health. V gene TRBV12-3 or TRBV12-4 combines with J gene TRBJ2-2, with 10 nucleotides matching TRBD1. CDR3 sequence (DNA): TGTGCCAGCAGCCCCGGGACAGGGGTCGGGGAGCTGTTTTTT. Its translation: CASSPGTGVGELFF.